This TCR beta chain is from a study of control samples from healthy donors and cancer patients. Profiled with immunoSEQ multiplex PCR; TCRdb holds only in-frame clones, not every one. This sample has 90,000 or so clones, with about 88% found just once. The germline V gene has CDR1 LNHNV and CDR2 YYDKDF (reference sequence). The CDR3 is 14 amino acids. The germline V and J ends were trimmed by 11 bases and 8 bases, with 22 bases remaining between them. The genes are TRBV15 and TRBJ1-3; D is unclear. The sequenced material came from PBMCs. This clonotype was obtained from a man between 65 and 79 years old with lung cancer. CDR3 loop: CAAGSRRLKDTIYF. CDR3 DNA sequence: TGTGCCGCAGGCTCTAGGCGTTTGAAGGACACCATATATTTT.